The next 26 T cell receptor beta chains were all read from a single sample in a study of T cells in Graves' hyperthyroidism and ophthalmopathy. The investigators amplified TCR beta CDR3 regions from RNA transcripts. Initially, a first-round RT-PCR of the TCR CDR3 employed the HTBI primer set. TCRdb analysed the multiplex PCR reads with MiXCR anew, one entry per CDR3 protein. The sample holds under 350,000 distinct CDR3 sequences, 15% to 20% seen once. The sequenced material came from blood. The origin of the receptors is a woman aged 45-59 years with Graves' hyperthyroidism.

This clonotype has just a few counts. The rearrangement uses TRBV6-1 and TRBJ1-2, with D hard to call. Germline CDR1 is MNHNS and CDR2 is SASEGT. The CDR3 is 14 amino acids. V was cut by 8 bases and J by 4 bases, with 17 bases left in between. The CDR3 nucleotides are TGTGCCAGCGGCCGAGGAGGGATCGGCTATGGCTACACCTTC. Translated: CASGRGGIGYGYTF.

The rearrangement uses TRBV7-6 and TRBJ2-1, with D unclear. Germline V gene sequence: CDR1 SGHVS, CDR2 FNYEAQ. This CDR3 region has 13 residues. Trimming took off 5 bases at V and 8 bases at J, with 13 bases between the two ends. The CDR3 region is CASSIGYYYEQFF. DNA for the CDR3: TGTGCCAGCAGCATAGGGTATTACTATGAGCAGTTCTTC.

This clonotype has at least ten counts. The rearrangement joins TRBV20-1 to TRBJ1-1; D may be TRBD1 (6 bases). V was pared by 6 bases and J by 4 bases, with 21 bases between. Germline loops: CDR1 DFQATT, CDR2 SNEGSKA (reference sequence). This CDR3 comprises 15 residues. The CDR3 region is CSAIQSQGFSTEAFF. The CDR3 DNA follows: TGCAGTGCCATACAGTCACAGGGCTTTAGCACTGAAGCTTTCTTT.

This clonotype came up a few times. The chain uses TRBV27 and TRBJ1-5; D ambiguous. CDR1 MNHEY and CDR2 SMNVEV come from the germline V gene (reference sequence). The length of the CDR3 is 14 residues. V was clipped by 5 bases and J by 0 bases, with 8 bases between them. CDR3: CASSMTFSNQPQHF. CDR3 in DNA: TGTGCCAGCAGTATGACGTTTAGCAATCAGCCCCAGCATTTT.

Ten or more counts support this clonotype. The V call is TRBV7-9, the J call TRBJ2-7; 8 nucleotides align to TRBD2. The CDR3 extends over 15 amino acids. V lost 5 bases, J lost 5 bases, and 11 bases stayed unmatched. From germline, CDR1 is SEHNR and CDR2 FQNEAQ (reference sequence). The CDR3 protein is CASSPTSSGRNEQYF. The CDR3 region has the DNA TGTGCCAGCAGCCCAACAAGCAGCGGGAGAAACGAGCAGTACTTC. The full variable domain, completed using reference TRBV7-9 and TRBJ2-7, is DTGVSQNPRHKITKRGQNVTFRCDPISEHNRLYWYRQTLGQGPEFLTYFQNEAQLEKSRLLSDRFSAERPKGSFSTLEIQRTEQGDSAMYLCASSPTSSGRNEQYFGPGTRLTVT.

This clonotype was seen many times. This chain connects TRBV20-1 to TRBJ1-1, with 8 bases aligning to TRBD1. The CDR3 covers 14 residues. From germline, CDR1 is DFQATT and CDR2 SNEGSKA (reference sequence). J lost 2 bases, V lost 7 bases, and 9 bases had no gene match. CDR3 sequence: CSVDDRGLNTEAFF. The CDR3 DNA reads TGCAGTGTTGACGACAGGGGACTTAACACTGAAGCTTTCTTT.

This clonotype was observed a single time. The rearrangement joins TRBV6-8 to TRBJ2-7, with 9 bases that match TRBD2. This CDR3 contains 15 residues. Germline lookup yields CDR1 MNHGY and CDR2 SAAAGT. With V trimmed by 0 bases and J by 6 bases, 6 bases remained unmatched. The CDR3 region has the DNA TGTGCCAGCAGTTACTCTGGTAGCGGGGGCTCCGAGCAGTACTTC. The encoded protein is CASSYSGSGGSEQYF.

The table lists this clonotype with a few counts. The genes are TRBV7-9 and TRBJ2-4; no clear D. Germline V gene data show CDR1 as SEHNR and CDR2 as FQNEAQ (reference sequence). With 5 bases removed from V and 8 bases from J, the gap between germline ends came to 22 bases. CDR3 length: 16 residues. The DNA for the CDR3 is TGTGCCAGCAGCCCCCGCGCCCCCAGCCAAAGCCACATTCAGTACTTC. As protein: CASSPRAPSQSHIQYF.

This chain connects TRBV6-1 to TRBJ1-2, with D perhaps TRBD1 (6 bases). V lost 1 base to trimming and J lost 8 bases, with 8 bases between them. The CDR3 contains 12 residues. CDR1 MNHNS and CDR2 SASEGT come from the germline V gene. As DNA, the CDR3 is TGTGCCAGCAGTGAAGGTGGGGGCGGCTACACCTTC. Amino acid sequence: CASSEGGGGYTF.

A few counts support this clonotype. The chain employs TRBV7-9 and TRBJ2-2; 11 bases fit TRBD1. This CDR3 region has 16 residues. The germline gives CDR1 SEHNR, CDR2 FQNEAQ (reference sequence). V gave up 5 bases and J gave up 4 bases; unmatched junction bases: 6. The CDR3 DNA reads TGTGCCAGCAGCCCCGGGACAGGGGGTGGCACCGGGGAGCTGTTTTTT. Its protein is CASSPGTGGGTGELFF.

Many counts were recorded for this clonotype. V and J are TRBV11-2 and TRBJ2-7, with 8 bases lining up with TRBD2. V trimming: 3 bases; J trimming: 6 bases; junction bases outside the gene matches: 13. This CDR3 spans 16 amino acids. CDR1 and CDR2 from the germline V gene are SGHAT and FQNNGV. The CDR3 DNA sequence: TGTGCCAGCAGCTTCAGCGGGAGCCCTTCTAAGGGCGAGCAGTACTTC. Protein product: CASSFSGSPSKGEQYF.

V is TRBV20-1 and J is TRBJ1-1; a weak D match, TRBD1 (5 bases). Germline CDR1 is DFQATT and CDR2 is SNEGSKA (reference sequence). V was shortened by 1 base and J by 0 bases, with 18 bases between the two germline ends. The CDR3 loop spans 17 amino acids. In nucleotides, the CDR3 is TGCAGTGCTAGAGGAGCTGAAATGGGGACGGTGAACACTGAAGCTTTCTTT. Its protein is CSARGAEMGTVNTEAFF.

The chain links TRBV7-3 to TRBJ1-5, with D unclear. CDR1 SGHTA and CDR2 FQGTGA come from the germline V gene. The CDR3 is 13 residues long. V was cut by 2 bases and J by 5 bases, with 7 bases left in between. The CDR3 loop is CASSLSIDQPQHF. The CDR3 nucleotides read TGTGCCAGCAGCTTATCCATTGATCAGCCCCAGCATTTT.

In this sample, this clonotype turned up a few times. This sequence joins TRBV7-6 and TRBJ1-4, with D possibly TRBD1 on 5 matching bases. Germline V lookup: CDR1 SGHVS, CDR2 FNYEAQ. V lost 5 bases and J lost 4, with 14 bases in between. The CDR3 runs 15 residues. CDR3 sequence: CASSLRGRSNEKLFF. In DNA, the CDR3 is TGTGCCAGCAGCCTCCGGGGACGGAGTAATGAAAAACTGTTTTTT.

This clonotype was counted a few times. This chain connects TRBV28 to TRBJ1-2; 12 bases match TRBD1. The CDR3 runs 16 residues. V dropped 5 bases and J dropped 6; count of bases not matched to a gene: 10. Germline CDR1 is MDHEN and CDR2 is SYDVKM. CDR3 sequence reads: CASSAPGTGGVNGYTF. CDR3 nucleotides: TGTGCCAGCAGTGCGCCCGGGACAGGGGGCGTCAATGGCTACACCTTC.

The chain carries TRBV7-2 and TRBJ1-5; possible D gene TRBD1, 5 bases. Germline V gene data show CDR1 as SGHTA and CDR2 as FQGNSA. V was shortened by 5 bases and J by 5 bases, with 10 bases between the two germline ends. There are 13 residues in the CDR3. CDR3 sequence reads: CASSATDYQPQHF. The CDR3 DNA reads as TGTGCCAGCAGCGCGACAGATTATCAGCCCCAGCATTTT.

For the CDR3, the DNA is TGTGCCAGCAGCCCGATGTCGGATACGCAGTATTTT. It yields the protein CASSPMSDTQYF. The chain uses TRBV7-9 and TRBJ2-3, with D uncertain. V lost 5 bases, J lost 6 bases, and 9 bases lay in between. The CDR3 is 12 amino acids. Germline CDR1 SEHNR, CDR2 FQNEAQ (reference sequence).

Many counts were recorded for this clonotype. The rearrangement uses TRBV12-3 or TRBV12-4 and TRBJ2-1; TRBD1 is a possible D gene (6 bases). The ends were cut back, 7 bases at V and 3 bases at J, with 19 bases in the middle. The CDR3 contains 16 residues. The CDR3 here is CASTPELGTNYNEQFF. The CDR3 DNA is TGTGCCAGCACCCCCGAGTTAGGGACAAACTACAATGAGCAGTTCTTC.

This clonotype appeared many times. V gene TRBV11-2 combines with J gene TRBJ2-7, with no clear D. The CDR3 spans 12 residues. Germline V CDR1 and CDR2: SGHAT, FQNNGV. Trimming cost V 5 bases and J 3 bases, with 8 bases left between them. DNA of the CDR3: TGTGCCAGCAGCCGAAAGGGCTACGAGCAGTACTTC. Its protein is CASSRKGYEQYF.

Only a few counts were recorded for this clonotype. This chain uses TRBV12-5 with TRBJ1-3; TRBD1 matches at 11 bases. Germline-derived CDR1 and CDR2 are LGHNT and FRNRAP. The length of the CDR3 is 16 residues. Germline trimming cut 6 bases from V and 0 bases from J; bases unmatched to any gene: 4. CDR3: CASGGQGVSSGNTIYF. CDR3 in DNA: TGTGCTAGTGGGGGACAGGGGGTTAGCTCTGGAAACACCATATATTTT.

Many counts were recorded for this clonotype. This rearrangement joins TRBV6-1 to TRBJ2-7; D may correspond to TRBD1 or TRBD2 (5 bases each). V lost 7 bases and J 4 bases, leaving 17 bases between the germline ends. The CDR3 is 14 residues long. Germline CDR1 is MNHNS and CDR2 is SASEGT. In DNA form, the CDR3 reads TGTGCCAGCAAAGCAGGGCTTGCGGGTTACGAGCAGTACGTC. This gives the protein CASKAGLAGYEQYV.

The chain is built from TRBV10-2 and TRBJ2-1; 7 bases match TRBD2. V gave up 8 bases and J gave up 7 bases; unmatched junction bases: 11. The V gene's germline CDR1 is WSHSY and CDR2 SAAADI. This CDR3 contains 14 residues. CDR3 residues: CASSRTSDINEQFF. For the CDR3, the DNA is TGCGCCAGCTCGAGGACTAGTGATATAAATGAGCAGTTCTTC.

The V gene is TRBV30, the J gene TRBJ2-7, with TRBD1 as a possible D gene (6 bases). The V and J ends lost 4 bases and 2 bases respectively, with 9 bases between them. The CDR3 totals 12 residues. Germline V gene sequence: CDR1 GTSNPN, CDR2 SVGIG (reference sequence). CDR3 in DNA: TGTGCCTGGAAGGACAGTCCCTACGAGCAGTACTTC. Translating it yields CAWKDSPYEQYF.

Many counts were recorded for this clonotype. The chain recombines TRBV15 with TRBJ1-5; no clear D gene. Trimming took off 5 bases at V and 5 bases at J, with 10 bases between the two ends. The CDR3 has 13 amino acids. Germline V gives CDR1 LNHNV, CDR2 YYDKDF (reference sequence). The CDR3 loop reads CATSLTSDQPQHF. The CDR3 bases are TGTGCCACCAGCTTAACCAGCGATCAGCCCCAGCATTTT.

This chain links TRBV27 with TRBJ2-5; either TRBD1 or TRBD2 may fit D (6 bases each). Germline V gene data show CDR1 as MNHEY and CDR2 as SMNVEV (reference sequence). V lost 8 bases and J 4 bases, leaving 11 bases between the germline ends. The CDR3 spans 12 residues. CDR3 nucleotides: TGTGCCAGCGGGGGGCAGGGAGAGACCCAGTACTTC. This translates into CASGGQGETQYF.

The table lists this clonotype with a few counts. The chain couples TRBV2 to TRBJ1-1; D is perhaps TRBD1 (5 bases). The CDR3 length is 14 residues. Trimming cost V 3 bases and J 4 bases, with 12 bases left between them. Germline V gene lookup returns CDR1 SNHLY and CDR2 FYNNEI. CDR3 DNA sequence: TGTGCCAGCAGTGATGATCGGGGGAGCACTGAAGCTTTCTTT. Protein product: CASSDDRGSTEAFF.